Listed below are T cell receptor beta chains from one sample, sequenced in a study of blood T cell repertoires in COVID-19. The assay was immunoSEQ multiplex PCR, and TCRdb's table has in-frame clones only and misses some. The sample consists of fewer than 500,000 clones, roughly 89% of them appearing once. The sequenced sample consisted of peripheral blood. Source of these receptors: a woman between 25 and 40 years old with active or convalescent COVID-19. CDR3s include the opening cysteine and the closing phenylalanine or tryptophan.

cdr3_aa v_call cdr3_length
CASSLDGREGETQYF TRBV7-8 15
CASSALRDSGTDEQFF TRBV25-1 16
CASRAVVDSPLHF TRBV5-1 13
CASSYSRGYSYEQYF TRBV6-6 15
CASSNEYLERTGSNYGYTF TRBV21-1 19
CASSYGYLANTGELFF TRBV6-2/TRBV6-3 16
CASSSWDRGGTGELFF TRBV13 16
CASSEDGGYTEAFF TRBV6-1 14
CASSYGDGPGAQHF TRBV6-5 14
CASSEYYLDSSSTDTQYF TRBV6-1 18
CASSLAQGWHTEAFF TRBV7-9 15
CASSPQGQVAEAFF TRBV13 14
CASSLGQGQDEQFF TRBV5-5 14
CASSFQGLAGPRGETQYF TRBV5-5 18
CASSPDRGKVDYGYTF TRBV5-4 16
CASSLDREQPQHF TRBV7-9 13
CASSVDRGSYEQYF TRBV19 14
CASSPDGGVNTEAFF TRBV27 15
CASSTGTLYGYTF TRBV11-2 13
CASRRLTYRDSDNSPLHF TRBV19 18
CASSYGDRPYEQYF TRBV3-1/TRBV3-2 14
CSVALAANTGELFF TRBV29-1 14
CASSNGQSYYGYTF TRBV5-1 14
CASSSLTETFNYGYTF TRBV19 16
CASTDRGNYGYTF TRBV19 13
CASSLTYGNQPQHF TRBV5-8 14
CASRVDGPGGYTF TRBV2 13
CASSSPRLQGSTDTQYF TRBV11-2 17